This TCR beta chain was observed in a study of breast tumors, draining lymph nodes, adjacent tissues. General study results and limits: The lymph node origin of tumor T cells was framed as consistent with a hypothesis, not demonstrated. Tumor and nontumor repertoires were significantly more similar in luminal-like than in basal-like breast cancer. The data were judged consistent with most tumor T cells coming from lymph node and expanding in tumor. Tumor repertoires ranked between lymph nodes and nontumor tissue in diversity, with V and J gene preferences.

This clonotype came up many times. Its antigen is unidentified. The lymph nodes were axillary draining lymph nodes from breast cancer patients. CDR1 SGHNT and CDR2 YENEEA come from the germline V gene. The CDR3 runs 14 residues. Losses at the gene ends were 6 bases for V and 8 bases for J; bases not matched to a gene: 10. TCRdb independently ran MiXCR on the multiplex PCR reads; one entry per CDR3 protein. The repertoire holds fewer than 150,000 distinct CDR3 sequences, with 20% to 25% as singletons. Input material: axillary lymph node tissue. The TCR was taken from a female donor with breast cancer. Some clones in this sample may be carry-over from other donors' samples. This chain links TRBV11-3 with TRBJ2-1, with 7 bases that match TRBD1. CDR3 in amino acids: CASSGPGGYDEQFF. The CDR3 DNA reads TGTGCCAGCAGTGGTCCAGGGGGTTATGATGAGCAGTTCTTC.